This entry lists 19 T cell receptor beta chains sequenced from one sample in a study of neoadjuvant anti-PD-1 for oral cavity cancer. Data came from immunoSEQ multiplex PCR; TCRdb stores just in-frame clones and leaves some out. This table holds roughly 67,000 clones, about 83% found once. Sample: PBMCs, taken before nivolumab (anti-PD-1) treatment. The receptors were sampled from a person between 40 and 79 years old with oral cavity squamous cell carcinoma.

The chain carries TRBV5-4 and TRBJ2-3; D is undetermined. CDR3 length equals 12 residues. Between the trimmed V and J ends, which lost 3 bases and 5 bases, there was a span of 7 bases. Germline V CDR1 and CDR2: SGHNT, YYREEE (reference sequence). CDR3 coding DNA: TGTGCCAGCAGCTCTCCCCTAGATACGCAGTATTTT. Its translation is CASSSPLDTQYF.

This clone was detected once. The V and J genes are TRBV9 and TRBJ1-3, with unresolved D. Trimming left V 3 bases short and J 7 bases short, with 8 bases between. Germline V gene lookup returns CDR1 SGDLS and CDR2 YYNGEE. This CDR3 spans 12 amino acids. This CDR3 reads CASSGYRNTIYF. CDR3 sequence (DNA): TGTGCCAGCAGCGGGTACCGGAACACCATATATTTT.

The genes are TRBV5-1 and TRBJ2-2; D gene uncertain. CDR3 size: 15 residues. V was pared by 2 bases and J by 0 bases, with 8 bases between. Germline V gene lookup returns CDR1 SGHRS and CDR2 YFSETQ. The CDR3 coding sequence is TGCGCCAGCAGCTTTCAGGATCCGAACACCGGGGAGCTGTTTTTT. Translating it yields CASSFQDPNTGELFF.

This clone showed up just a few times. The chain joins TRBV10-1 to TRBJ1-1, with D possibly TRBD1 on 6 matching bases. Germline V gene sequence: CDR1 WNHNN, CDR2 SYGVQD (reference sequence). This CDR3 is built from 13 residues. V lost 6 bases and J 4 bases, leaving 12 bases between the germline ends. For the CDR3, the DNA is TGCGCCAGCAGGGCAGGGGTGAGCACTGAAGCTTTCTTT. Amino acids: CASRAGVSTEAFF.

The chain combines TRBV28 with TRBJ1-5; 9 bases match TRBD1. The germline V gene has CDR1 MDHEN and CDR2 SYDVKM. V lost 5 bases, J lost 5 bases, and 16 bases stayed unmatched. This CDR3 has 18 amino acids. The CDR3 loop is CASSPGQGLGALDQPQHF. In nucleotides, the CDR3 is TGTGCCAGCAGTCCGGGACAGGGATTGGGTGCTTTGGATCAGCCCCAGCATTTT.

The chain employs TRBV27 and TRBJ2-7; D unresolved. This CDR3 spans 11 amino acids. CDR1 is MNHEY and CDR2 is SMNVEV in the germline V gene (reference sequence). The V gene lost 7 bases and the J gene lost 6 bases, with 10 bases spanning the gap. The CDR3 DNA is TGTGCCAGCAATGGACCCTCCGAGCAGTACTTC. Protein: CASNGPSEQYF.

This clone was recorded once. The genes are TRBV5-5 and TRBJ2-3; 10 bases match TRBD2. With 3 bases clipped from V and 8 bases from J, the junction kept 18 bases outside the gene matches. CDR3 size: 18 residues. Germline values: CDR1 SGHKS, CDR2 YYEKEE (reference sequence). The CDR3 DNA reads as TGTGCCAGCAGCTCTCGGGAAACTAGCGGGATAGGGAGGGGTACGCAGTATTTT. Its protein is CASSSRETSGIGRGTQYF.

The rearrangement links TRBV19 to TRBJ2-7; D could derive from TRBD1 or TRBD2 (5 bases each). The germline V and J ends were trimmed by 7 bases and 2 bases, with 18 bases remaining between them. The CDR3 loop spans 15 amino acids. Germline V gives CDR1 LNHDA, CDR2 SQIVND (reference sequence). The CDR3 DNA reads TGTGCCAGTACCCAGGGTTCGACGGGGACCTACGAGCAGTACTTC. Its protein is CASTQGSTGTYEQYF.

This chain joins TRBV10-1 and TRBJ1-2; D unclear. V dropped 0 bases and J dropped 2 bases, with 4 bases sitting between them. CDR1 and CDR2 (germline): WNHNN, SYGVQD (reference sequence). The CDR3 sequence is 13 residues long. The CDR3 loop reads CASSESLNYGYTF. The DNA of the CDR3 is TGCGCCAGCAGTGAGTCGCTGAACTATGGCTACACCTTC.

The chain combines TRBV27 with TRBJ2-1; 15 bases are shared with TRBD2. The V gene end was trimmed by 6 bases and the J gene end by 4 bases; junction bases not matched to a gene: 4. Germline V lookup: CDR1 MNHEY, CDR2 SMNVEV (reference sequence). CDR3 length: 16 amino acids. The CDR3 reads CASSLGTSGGYNEQFF. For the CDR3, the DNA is TGTGCCAGCAGCCTCGGGACTAGCGGGGGGTACAATGAGCAGTTCTTC.

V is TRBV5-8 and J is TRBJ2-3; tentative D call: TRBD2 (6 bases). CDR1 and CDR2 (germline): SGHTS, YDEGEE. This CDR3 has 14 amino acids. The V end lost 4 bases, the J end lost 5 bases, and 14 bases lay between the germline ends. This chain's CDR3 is CASSDGGVGDTQYF. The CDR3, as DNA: TGTGCCAGCAGCGACGGAGGGGTAGGAGATACGCAGTATTTT.

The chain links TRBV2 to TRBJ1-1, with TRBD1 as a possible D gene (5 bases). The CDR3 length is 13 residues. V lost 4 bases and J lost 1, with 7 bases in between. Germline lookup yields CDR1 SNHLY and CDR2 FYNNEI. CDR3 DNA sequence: TGTGCCAGCAGTGGGGGGGGGAACACTGAAGCTTTCTTT. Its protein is CASSGGGNTEAFF.

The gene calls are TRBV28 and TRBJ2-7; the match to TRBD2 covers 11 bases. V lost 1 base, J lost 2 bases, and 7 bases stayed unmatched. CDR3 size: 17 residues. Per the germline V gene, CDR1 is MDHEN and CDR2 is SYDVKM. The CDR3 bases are TGTGCCAGCAGTTTATATAGCGGGAGGGTGGGGGCCTACGAGCAGTACTTC. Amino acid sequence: CASSLYSGRVGAYEQYF.

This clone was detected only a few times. The CDR3 is CSVGGSTTSQPQHF. For the CDR3, the DNA is TGCAGCGTTGGGGGGTCAACTACCTCTCAGCCCCAGCATTTT. The chain links TRBV29-1 to TRBJ1-5, with D possibly being TRBD1 (5 bases). Between the trimmed V and J ends, which lost 4 bases and 6 bases, there was a span of 16 bases. Germline-derived CDR1 and CDR2 are SQVTM and ANQGSEA. This CDR3 is 14 amino acids long.

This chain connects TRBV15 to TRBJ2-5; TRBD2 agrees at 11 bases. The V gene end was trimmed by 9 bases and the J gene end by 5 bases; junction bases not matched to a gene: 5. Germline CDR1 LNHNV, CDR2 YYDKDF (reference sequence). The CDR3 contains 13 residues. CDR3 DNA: TGTGCCACTTTAGCTAGCGGGAGGGAGACCCAGTACTTC. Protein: CATLASGRETQYF.

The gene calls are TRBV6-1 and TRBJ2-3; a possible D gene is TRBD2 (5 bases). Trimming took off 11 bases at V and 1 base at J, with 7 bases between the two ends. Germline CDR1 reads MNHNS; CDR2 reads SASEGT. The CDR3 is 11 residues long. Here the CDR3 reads CALRGTDTQYF. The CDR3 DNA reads TGTGCCCTGAGGGGCACAGATACGCAGTATTTT.

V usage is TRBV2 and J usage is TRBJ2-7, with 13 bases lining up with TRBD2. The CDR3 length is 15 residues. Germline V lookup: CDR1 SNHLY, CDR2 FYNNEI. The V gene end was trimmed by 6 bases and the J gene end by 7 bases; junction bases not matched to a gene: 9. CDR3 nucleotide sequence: TGTGCCAGCAGGGGGGGGACTAGCGGGACAGGGGAGCAGTACTTC. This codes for CASRGGTSGTGEQYF.

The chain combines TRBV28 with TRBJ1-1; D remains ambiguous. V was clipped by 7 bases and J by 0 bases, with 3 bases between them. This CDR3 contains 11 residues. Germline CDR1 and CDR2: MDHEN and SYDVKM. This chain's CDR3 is CASNLNTEAFF. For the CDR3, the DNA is TGTGCCAGCAACCTGAACACTGAAGCTTTCTTT.

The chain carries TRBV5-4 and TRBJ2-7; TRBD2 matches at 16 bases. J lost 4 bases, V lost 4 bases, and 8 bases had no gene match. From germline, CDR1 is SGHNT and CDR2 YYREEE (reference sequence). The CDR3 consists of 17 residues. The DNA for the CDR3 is TGTGCCAGCAGCGGGACTAGCGGGAGGGCCGCGCGGTACGAGCAGTACTTC. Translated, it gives CASSGTSGRAARYEQYF.